A single sample gave rise to the 17 T cell receptor beta chains below, sequenced in a study of identical twins. MiXCR, run by TCRdb on the 5' RACE reads, gives a single entry per CDR3 protein. The sample includes 200,000 to 250,000 distinct CDR3 sequences, 7.5% of them seen just once. The sample was also reused in another study, on yellow fever vaccine responses in identical twins.

Specimen: memory (CD45RO+) T cells sorted from blood. The source is a woman aged 18-29 years in good health.

The CDR3 DNA reads as TGTGCCAGCACCCTGGATGCCGAGTCGGCCCAGTACTTC. This gives the protein CASTLDAESAQYF. The V call is TRBV12-3 or TRBV12-4, the J call TRBJ2-5; D unresolved. Between the trimmed V and J ends, which lost 7 bases and 9 bases, there was a span of 18 bases. CDR3 length: 13 amino acids.

This clonotype was detected ten times or more. For the CDR3, the DNA is TGCGCCAGCAGTTGGGTCGTCAGGGATTCCAGCGGGGAGCTGTTTTTT. It codes for CASSWVVRDSSGELFF. V is TRBV5-1 and J is TRBJ2-2; tentatively, D is TRBD1 (5 bases). The CDR3 covers 16 residues. The germline CDR1 and CDR2 sequences are SGHRS and YFSETQ. V gave up 5 bases and J gave up 7 bases, with 21 bases separating them.

This clonotype has ten or more counts. The V call is TRBV20-1, the J call TRBJ2-3; maybe TRBD2 (5 bases). Trimming took off 5 bases at V and 3 bases at J, with 15 bases between the two ends. From germline, CDR1 is DFQATT and CDR2 SNEGSKA (reference sequence). The CDR3 sequence is 14 residues long. The CDR3 DNA is TGCAGTGCTGGGAGCGGCTCTAAAACAGATACGCAGTATTTT. It specifies CSAGSGSKTDTQYF.

This clonotype was detected a few times. The rearrangement joins TRBV5-1 to TRBJ2-5, with D possibly being TRBD1 (5 bases). Trimming left V 4 bases short and J 1 base short, with 17 bases between. The CDR3 runs to 16 residues. Germline CDR1 and CDR2: SGHRS and YFSETQ. In nucleotides, the CDR3 is TGCGCCAGCAGCCACTCCGTTCCGACAGTCCAAGAGACCCAGTACTTC. This codes for CASSHSVPTVQETQYF.

This clonotype was recorded a few times. This chain connects TRBV5-8 to TRBJ2-1; D uncertain. V was cut by 4 bases and J by 4 bases, with 6 bases left in between. CDR1 SGHTS and CDR2 YDEGEE come from the germline V gene. CDR3 length equals 12 residues. The CDR3 coding sequence is TGTGCCAGCAGCGGGAATTACAATGAGCAGTTCTTC. This gives the protein CASSGNYNEQFF.

This clonotype was seen repeatedly, ten times or more. The V gene is TRBV11-3, the J gene TRBJ2-1, with D unresolved. Between the trimmed V and J ends, which lost 5 bases and 2 bases, there was a span of 7 bases. Germline assignment: CDR1 SGHNT and CDR2 YENEEA. The CDR3 contains 13 residues. The CDR3 sequence is CASSVGTYNEQFF. The CDR3, as DNA: TGTGCCAGCAGCGTGGGAACCTACAATGAGCAGTTCTTC.

The rearrangement uses TRBV7-9 and TRBJ1-1; D remains unclear. The CDR3 extends over 12 amino acids. Germline CDR1 and CDR2: SEHNR and FQNEAQ (reference sequence). V gave up 1 base and J gave up 10 bases, with 10 bases separating them. CDR3 residues: CASSLDPLGAFF. The CDR3 bases are TGTGCCAGCAGCTTAGATCCCTTGGGAGCTTTCTTT.

This chain joins TRBV7-2 and TRBJ2-5; 7 nucleotides match TRBD1. After removal of 6 bases from V and 6 bases from J, the junction contained 10 bases not matched to a gene. The germline V gene encodes CDR1 SGHTA and CDR2 FQGNSA. This CDR3 contains 14 residues. CDR3 protein: CASRDDRVRQTQYF. Written as DNA, the CDR3 is TGTGCCAGCAGAGATGACAGGGTCCGACAGACCCAGTACTTC.

At least ten counts were recorded for this clonotype. Here the CDR3 reads CASSPTGLWHTQYF. The CDR3 nucleotides are TGTGCCAGCAGTCCGACAGGCCTATGGCATACGCAGTATTTT. The chain carries TRBV12-3 or TRBV12-4 and TRBJ2-3; TRBD1 might be the D (6 bases). V was clipped by 5 bases and J by 7 bases, with 16 bases between them. CDR3 length: 14 amino acids.

This clonotype was seen ten or more times. The chain couples TRBV28 to TRBJ2-7; 7 bases match TRBD1. With 6 bases clipped from V and 1 base from J, the junction kept 6 bases outside the gene matches. CDR1 MDHEN and CDR2 SYDVKM come from the germline V gene. The CDR3 spans 14 residues. The DNA of the CDR3 is TGTGCCAGCAGAGACAGGGCAAGGTCCTACGAGCAGTACTTC. Translation gives CASRDRARSYEQYF.

This clonotype was detected only a few times. The rearrangement uses TRBV9 and TRBJ2-3, with D possibly matching TRBD2 (6 bases). CDR1 and CDR2 from the germline V gene are SGDLS and YYNGEE. V was clipped by 0 bases and J by 3 bases, with 11 bases between them. This CDR3 is built from 15 residues. Here the CDR3 reads CASSVEDRETDTQYF. The CDR3 bases are TGTGCCAGCAGCGTAGAAGACCGGGAGACAGATACGCAGTATTTT.

This clonotype was seen at least ten times. The rearrangement uses TRBV20-1 and TRBJ1-2; 7 bases align to TRBD1. With 2 bases clipped from V and 0 bases from J, the junction kept 12 bases outside the gene matches. The CDR3 totals 17 residues. Germline V CDR1 and CDR2: DFQATT, SNEGSKA (reference sequence). The CDR3 DNA reads as TGCAGTGCTAGACTAAAGGGGGACAGTCATGCTAACTATGGCTACACCTTC. This sequence encodes CSARLKGDSHANYGYTF.

This clonotype appeared many times. The CDR3 spells CASSQEGTRLTYTGELFF. The CDR3 coding sequence is TGTGCCAGCAGCCAAGAGGGGACTAGATTGACGTACACCGGGGAGCTGTTTTTT. V and J are TRBV4-2 and TRBJ2-2; 8 bases agree with TRBD2. Germline V gene sequence: CDR1 LGHNA, CDR2 YNFKEQ. With 0 bases clipped from V and 3 bases from J, the junction kept 9 bases outside the gene matches. This CDR3 spans 18 amino acids.

This chain connects TRBV27 to TRBJ2-1; no firm D call. Trimming pared 3 bases from V and 9 bases from J, leaving 9 bases between. CDR1 is MNHEY, CDR2 SMNVEV, per germline (reference sequence). This CDR3 region has 12 residues. CDR3 nucleotide sequence: TGTGCCAGCAGTTTCCCCTGGGGTGAGCAGTTCTTC. Translating it yields CASSFPWGEQFF.

V is TRBV7-8 and J is TRBJ2-5; D unclear. CDR1 is SGHVS and CDR2 is FQNEAQ in the germline V gene. The CDR3 has 13 residues. Trimming shortened V by 2 bases and J by 5 bases, and 9 bases separated the two germline ends. CDR3 nucleotides: TGTGCCAGCAGCTTATTAACGGAGGAGACCCAGTACTTC. It yields the protein CASSLLTEETQYF.

There are many counts of this clonotype. The V gene is TRBV11-3, the J gene TRBJ2-1; D is possibly TRBD1 (6 bases). Germline values: CDR1 SGHNT, CDR2 YENEEA. The CDR3 has 12 amino acids. The V end lost 4 bases, the J end lost 5 bases, and 6 bases lay between the germline ends. This CDR3 is CASSYRDNEQFF. Written as DNA, the CDR3 is TGTGCCAGCAGCTACAGGGACAATGAGCAGTTCTTC.

This clonotype was seen at least ten times. The chain joins TRBV6-2 or TRBV6-3 to TRBJ2-1; 8 nucleotides agree with TRBD2. The CDR3 is 18 amino acids. The J segment lost 6 bases and the V segment lost 5 bases, leaving 18 bases of the junction unmatched. In germline, CDR1 is MNHEY, CDR2 SVGEGT. CDR3 DNA: TGTGCCAGCAGTCCCCGAGGTAGCGGGGCTGCGGTCTCCAATGAGCAGTTCTTC. This gives the protein CASSPRGSGAAVSNEQFF.